The rows below give T cell receptor beta chains drawn from one sample of a study of T-cell memory formation after mild COVID-19. One entry per CDR3 protein results from TCRdb running MiXCR on the 5' RACE reads. Found here are about 140,000 distinct CDR3 sequences, 25% of them singletons; the top ten hold roughly a quarter. The source material was PBMCs or a T cell subset sorted from them (not recorded which). Every receptor here comes from an adult woman who had mild COVID-19 (a few samples of this study predate the infection). Cell type and time point are not known. The CDR3 runs from the conserved cysteine through the conserved F or W. Fields, in order: clone size, V gene, J gene, D gene, CDR3 length, CDR3 protein, CDR3 DNA. A D gene is named only where the DNA matches it firmly. The listing skips clone size in some rows; elsewhere it reads once, few, many or a size class.

clone_size: .; v_call: TRBV7-9; j_call: TRBJ2-1; d_call: TRBD2; cdr3_length: 15; cdr3_aa: CASSPAGGTYNEQFF; cdr3_nt: TGTGCCAGCAGCCCAGCGGGAGGGACATACAATGAGCAGTTCTTC
clone_size: few; v_call: TRBV4-1; j_call: TRBJ1-6; d_call: .; cdr3_length: 14; cdr3_aa: CASSLGRDFTEVHF; cdr3_nt: TGCGCCAGCAGCCTCGGGAGGGATTTCACCGAGGTCCACTTT
clone_size: few; v_call: TRBV7-8; j_call: TRBJ2-7; d_call: TRBD2; cdr3_length: 16; cdr3_aa: CASSSQLAGVFYEQYF; cdr3_nt: TGTGCCAGCAGCTCCCAACTAGCGGGAGTCTTCTACGAGCAGTACTTC
clone_size: few; v_call: TRBV9; j_call: TRBJ1-2; d_call: TRBD1; cdr3_length: 14; cdr3_aa: CASSEGQAIYGYTF; cdr3_nt: TGTGCCAGCAGCGAGGGACAGGCGATCTATGGCTACACCTTC
clone_size: many; v_call: TRBV7-9; j_call: TRBJ2-3; d_call: TRBD1; cdr3_length: 15; cdr3_aa: CASNTRDRTTDTQYF; cdr3_nt: TGTGCCAGCAACACACGGGACAGGACTACAGATACGCAGTATTTT
clone_size: .; v_call: TRBV29-1; j_call: TRBJ1-2; d_call: .; cdr3_length: 12; cdr3_aa: CSVGGQHYGYTF; cdr3_nt: TGCAGCGTTGGAGGACAGCACTATGGCTACACCTTC
clone_size: few; v_call: TRBV29-1; j_call: TRBJ1-1; d_call: TRBD1; cdr3_length: 12; cdr3_aa: CSVGTANTEAFF; cdr3_nt: TGCAGCGTAGGGACAGCGAACACTGAAGCTTTCTTT
clone_size: .; v_call: TRBV7-9; j_call: TRBJ2-5; d_call: .; cdr3_length: 13; cdr3_aa: CASSPVYQETQYF; cdr3_nt: TGTGCCAGCAGCCCCGTGTATCAAGAGACCCAGTACTTC
clone_size: .; v_call: TRBV19; j_call: TRBJ2-1; d_call: .; cdr3_length: 15; cdr3_aa: CASSSPGAPYNEQFF; cdr3_nt: TGTGCCAGTAGTAGTCCGGGAGCCCCCTACAATGAGCAGTTCTTC
clone_size: few; v_call: TRBV7-3; j_call: TRBJ1-2; d_call: .; cdr3_length: 14; cdr3_aa: CASSLGGGSYGYTF; cdr3_nt: TGTGCCAGCAGCCTGGGGGGCGGGAGCTATGGCTACACCTTC
clone_size: .; v_call: TRBV12-3/TRBV12-4; j_call: TRBJ2-6; d_call: .; cdr3_length: 13; cdr3_aa: CASEDSGANVLTF; cdr3_nt: TGTGCCAGCGAGGACTCTGGGGCCAACGTCCTGACTTTC
clone_size: few; v_call: TRBV7-6; j_call: TRBJ2-2; d_call: .; cdr3_length: 18; cdr3_aa: CASSPGPRQGLNTGELFF; cdr3_nt: TGTGCCAGCAGCCCCGGCCCCCGGCAGGGACTGAACACCGGGGAGCTGTTTTTT
clone_size: few; v_call: TRBV7-6; j_call: TRBJ2-7; d_call: .; cdr3_length: 13; cdr3_aa: CASSLGTFQEQYF; cdr3_nt: TGTGCCAGCAGCCTAGGGACGTTTCAGGAGCAGTACTTC
clone_size: .; v_call: TRBV9; j_call: TRBJ2-7; d_call: .; cdr3_length: 14; cdr3_aa: CASSVGNGVDEQYF; cdr3_nt: TGTGCCAGCAGCGTAGGAAACGGCGTCGACGAGCAGTACTTC
clone_size: medium-sized; v_call: TRBV9; j_call: TRBJ2-7; d_call: .; cdr3_length: 10; cdr3_aa: CASRWGEQYF; cdr3_nt: TGTGCCAGCAGGTGGGGTGAGCAGTACTTC
clone_size: few; v_call: TRBV20-1; j_call: TRBJ2-7; d_call: .; cdr3_length: 12; cdr3_aa: CSARDVGIEQYF; cdr3_nt: TGCAGTGCTAGAGATGTGGGGATCGAGCAGTACTTC
clone_size: few; v_call: TRBV4-3; j_call: TRBJ2-2; d_call: .; cdr3_length: 15; cdr3_aa: CASSQDVGTTGELFF; cdr3_nt: TGCGCCAGCAGCCAAGATGTAGGGACAACCGGGGAGCTGTTTTTT
clone_size: .; v_call: TRBV9; j_call: TRBJ1-1; d_call: TRBD1; cdr3_length: 17; cdr3_aa: CASSAVGGTGPNTEAFF; cdr3_nt: TGTGCCAGCAGCGCAGTAGGGGGGACAGGTCCAAACACTGAAGCTTTCTTT
clone_size: .; v_call: TRBV7-6; j_call: TRBJ2-1; d_call: .; cdr3_length: 14; cdr3_aa: CASSLAGSVNEQFF; cdr3_nt: TGTGCCAGCAGCTTAGCTGGTTCCGTGAATGAGCAGTTCTTC
clone_size: few; v_call: TRBV27; j_call: TRBJ1-5; d_call: .; cdr3_length: 14; cdr3_aa: CASSFGGRSQPQHF; cdr3_nt: TGTGCCAGCAGTTTTGGGGGGCGAAGTCAGCCCCAGCATTTT
clone_size: few; v_call: TRBV19; j_call: TRBJ1-1; d_call: TRBD1; cdr3_length: 15; cdr3_aa: CASSIGWTGNTEAFF; cdr3_nt: TGTGCCAGTAGTATAGGGTGGACAGGGAACACTGAAGCTTTCTTT
clone_size: many; v_call: TRBV6-2/TRBV6-3; j_call: TRBJ2-1; d_call: TRBD1; cdr3_length: 16; cdr3_aa: CASSPLGTGVHDEQFF; cdr3_nt: TGTGCCAGCAGTCCCCTCGGGACAGGGGTTCACGATGAGCAGTTCTTC
clone_size: .; v_call: TRBV7-6; j_call: TRBJ2-7; d_call: TRBD1; cdr3_length: 15; cdr3_aa: CASSPTGTGSHEQYF; cdr3_nt: TGTGCCAGCAGCCCTACCGGGACAGGGTCGCACGAGCAGTACTTC
clone_size: .; v_call: TRBV6-5; j_call: TRBJ1-1; d_call: .; cdr3_length: 13; cdr3_aa: CASSGGLATEAFF; cdr3_nt: TGTGCCAGCAGCGGGGGGTTGGCCACTGAAGCTTTCTTT
clone_size: few; v_call: TRBV10-2; j_call: TRBJ2-3; d_call: .; cdr3_length: 14; cdr3_aa: CASISGLSTDTQYF; cdr3_nt: TGCGCCAGCATTTCGGGACTGAGCACAGATACGCAGTATTTT
clone_size: few; v_call: TRBV27; j_call: TRBJ2-1; d_call: .; cdr3_length: 15; cdr3_aa: CASSDSRGWGNEQFF; cdr3_nt: TGTGCCAGCAGTGACAGTAGGGGTTGGGGCAATGAGCAGTTCTTC
clone_size: once; v_call: TRBV24-1; j_call: TRBJ2-5; d_call: TRBD1; cdr3_length: 15; cdr3_aa: CATSVSGTGKETQYF; cdr3_nt: TGTGCCACCAGTGTTTCCGGGACAGGGAAAGAGACCCAGTACTTC
clone_size: .; v_call: TRBV29-1; j_call: TRBJ2-7; d_call: TRBD2; cdr3_length: 13; cdr3_aa: CSVDPGGVEEQYF; cdr3_nt: TGCAGCGTTGACCCGGGAGGAGTCGAAGAGCAGTACTTC
clone_size: .; v_call: TRBV2; j_call: TRBJ2-3; d_call: TRBD2; cdr3_length: 15; cdr3_aa: CASSETSGGTDTQYF; cdr3_nt: TGTGCCAGCAGTGAAACTAGCGGGGGCACAGATACGCAGTATTTT
clone_size: .; v_call: TRBV2; j_call: TRBJ1-1; d_call: TRBD1; cdr3_length: 14; cdr3_aa: CASSLRQGNTEAFF; cdr3_nt: TGTGCCAGCAGTCTCAGACAGGGAAACACTGAAGCTTTCTTT
clone_size: .; v_call: TRBV7-9; j_call: TRBJ2-4; d_call: TRBD2; cdr3_length: 17; cdr3_aa: CASSLVVGLSGRDIQYF; cdr3_nt: TGTGCCAGCAGCTTAGTGGTGGGACTAAGCGGGAGAGACATTCAGTACTTC
clone_size: few; v_call: TRBV19; j_call: TRBJ1-1; d_call: .; cdr3_length: 14; cdr3_aa: CASSVGLGGTEAFF; cdr3_nt: TGTGCCAGTAGTGTCGGCCTGGGTGGCACTGAAGCTTTCTTT
clone_size: .; v_call: TRBV3-1; j_call: TRBJ2-7; d_call: TRBD2; cdr3_length: 13; cdr3_aa: CASSPGGSDEQYF; cdr3_nt: TGTGCCAGCAGCCCGGGGGGATCCGACGAGCAGTACTTC
clone_size: .; v_call: TRBV5-1; j_call: TRBJ2-7; d_call: .; cdr3_length: 13; cdr3_aa: CASSLDKAHEQHF; cdr3_nt: TGCGCCAGCAGCTTGGATAAGGCGCACGAGCAGCACTTC